This TCR beta chain was identified during a study of T-cell reconstitution after alpha-beta-depleted transplantation in children. Study conclusions and caveats: One year after transplant, T-cell counts and diversity came mostly from newly produced T cells.

Unique molecular identifiers were incorporated when the TCRbeta library was constructed. TCRdb processed the PCR reads anew with MiXCR; each CDR3 protein has one entry. The repertoire holds just under 350,000 distinct CDR3 sequences, about 16% seen once, with about 41% in the top ten. A word on this clonotype: Antigen specificity is unknown.

This TCR was recovered from a male patient between 2 and 10 years old who had a stem cell transplant for acute lymphoblastic leukemia, so the T cells may come from the graft donor. Material: PBMCs, mostly from graft donor cells, obtained 360 days after TCRalphabeta/CD19-depleted stem cell transplant.

The chain's CDR3 is CASSWGGGADTQYF. The DNA of the CDR3 is TGTGCCAGCAGCTGGGGAGGGGGCGCAGATACGCAGTATTTT. The V call is TRBV27, the J call TRBJ2-3, with D perhaps being TRBD1 or TRBD2 (7 bases each). V lost 6 bases to trimming and J lost 4 bases, with 14 bases between them. This CDR3 region has 14 residues. CDR1 is MNHEY, CDR2 SMNVEV, per germline (reference sequence).